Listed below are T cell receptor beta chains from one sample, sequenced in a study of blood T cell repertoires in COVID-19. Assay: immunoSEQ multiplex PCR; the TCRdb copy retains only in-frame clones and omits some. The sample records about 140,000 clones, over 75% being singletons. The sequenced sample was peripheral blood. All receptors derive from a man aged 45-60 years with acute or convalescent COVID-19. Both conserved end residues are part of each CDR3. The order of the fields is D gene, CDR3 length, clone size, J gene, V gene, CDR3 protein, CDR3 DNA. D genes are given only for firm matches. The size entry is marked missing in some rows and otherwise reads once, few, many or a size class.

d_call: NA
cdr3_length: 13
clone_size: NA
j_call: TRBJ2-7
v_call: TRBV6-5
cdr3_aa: CASSPGHLYEQYF
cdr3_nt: TGTGCCAGCAGCCCGGGACATCTCTACGAGCAGTACTTC

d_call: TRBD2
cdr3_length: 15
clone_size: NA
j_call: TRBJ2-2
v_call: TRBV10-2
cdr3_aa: CASRTSGGGTGELFF
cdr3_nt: TGCGCCAGCAGGACTAGCGGGGGTGGCACCGGGGAGCTGTTTTTT

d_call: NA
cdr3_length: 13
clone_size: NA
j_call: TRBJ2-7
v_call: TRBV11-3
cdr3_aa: CASSVSSSYEQYF
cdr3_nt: TGTGCCAGCAGCGTATCATCCAGTTACGAGCAGTACTTC

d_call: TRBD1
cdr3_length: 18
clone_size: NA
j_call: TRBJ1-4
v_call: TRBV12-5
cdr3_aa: CASGLVRTGGRTNEKLFF
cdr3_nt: TGTGCTAGTGGTTTGGTAAGAACAGGGGGTCGGACTAATGAAAAACTGTTTTTT

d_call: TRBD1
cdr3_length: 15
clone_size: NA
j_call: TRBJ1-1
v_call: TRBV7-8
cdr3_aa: CASSLLADRGSTAFF
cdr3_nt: TGTGCCAGCAGCTTATTGGCGGACAGGGGGTCTACGGCTTTCTTT

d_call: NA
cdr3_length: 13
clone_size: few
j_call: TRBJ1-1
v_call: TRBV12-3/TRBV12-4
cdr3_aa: CASSLNPSTEAFF
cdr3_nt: TGTGCCAGCAGTTTAAATCCCTCCACTGAAGCTTTCTTT

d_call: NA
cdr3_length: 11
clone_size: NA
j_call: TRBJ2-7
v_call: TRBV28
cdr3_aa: CASSSVDEQYF
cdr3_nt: TGTGCCAGCAGTTCGGTAGACGAGCAGTACTTC

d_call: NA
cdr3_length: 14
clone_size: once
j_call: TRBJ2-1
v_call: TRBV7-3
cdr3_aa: CASSSIQGLGEQFF
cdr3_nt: TGTGCCAGCAGCTCAATACAGGGTTTGGGGGAGCAGTTCTTC

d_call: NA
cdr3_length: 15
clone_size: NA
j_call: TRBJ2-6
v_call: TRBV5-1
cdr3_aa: CASSLDRAGANVLTF
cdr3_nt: TGCGCCAGCAGCTTGGACAGGGCTGGGGCCAACGTCCTGACTTTC

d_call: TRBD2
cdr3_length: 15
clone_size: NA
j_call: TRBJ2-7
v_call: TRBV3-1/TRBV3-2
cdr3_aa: CASSVSGRYSYEQYF
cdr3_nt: TGTGCCAGCAGTGTGAGCGGGAGATATTCCTACGAGCAGTACTTC

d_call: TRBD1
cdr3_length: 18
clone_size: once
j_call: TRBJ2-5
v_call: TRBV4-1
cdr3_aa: CASSQEAWDRGYQETQYF
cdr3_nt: TGCGCCAGCAGCCAAGAAGCTTGGGACAGGGGCTACCAAGAGACCCAGTACTTC

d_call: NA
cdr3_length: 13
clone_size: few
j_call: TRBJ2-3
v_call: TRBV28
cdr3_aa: CASRLQSTDTQYF
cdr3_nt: TGTGCCAGCAGGCTACAGAGCACAGATACGCAGTATTTT

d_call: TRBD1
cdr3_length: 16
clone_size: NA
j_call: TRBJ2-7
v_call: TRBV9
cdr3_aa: CASSAPPGTGGVEQYF
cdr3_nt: TGTGCCAGCAGCGCCCCCCCCGGGACAGGGGGTGTTGAGCAGTACTTC

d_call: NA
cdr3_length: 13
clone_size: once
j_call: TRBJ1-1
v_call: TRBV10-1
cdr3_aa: CASSLQGNTEAFF
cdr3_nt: TGCGCCAGCAGCCTACAGGGGAACACTGAAGCTTTCTTT

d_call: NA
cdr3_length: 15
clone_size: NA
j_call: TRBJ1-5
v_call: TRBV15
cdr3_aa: CATSSFIGADQPQHF
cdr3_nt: TGTGCCACCAGCAGCTTTATAGGGGCAGACCAGCCCCAGCATTTT

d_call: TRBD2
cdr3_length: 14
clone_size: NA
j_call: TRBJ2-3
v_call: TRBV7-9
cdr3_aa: CASSPGLPASTQYF
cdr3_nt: TGTGCCAGCAGCCCGGGACTACCAGCAAGTACGCAGTATTTT

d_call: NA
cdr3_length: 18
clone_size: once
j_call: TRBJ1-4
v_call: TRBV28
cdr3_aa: CASSFPLAPFATNEKLFF
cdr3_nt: TGTGCCAGCAGTTTTCCTTTGGCACCATTTGCAACTAATGAAAAACTGTTTTTT

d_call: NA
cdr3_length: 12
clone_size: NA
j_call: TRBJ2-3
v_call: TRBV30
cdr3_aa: CAWSVQGDTQYF
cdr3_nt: TGTGCCTGGAGTGTCCAGGGAGATACGCAGTATTTT

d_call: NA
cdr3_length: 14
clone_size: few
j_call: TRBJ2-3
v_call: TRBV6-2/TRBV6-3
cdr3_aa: CASSYMPEVDTQYF
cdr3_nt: TGTGCCAGCAGTTACATGCCCGAGGTAGATACGCAGTATTTT

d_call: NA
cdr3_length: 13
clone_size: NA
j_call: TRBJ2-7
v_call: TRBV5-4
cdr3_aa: CASSRTYTYEQYF
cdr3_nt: TGTGCCAGCAGCCGGACTTACACCTACGAGCAGTACTTC

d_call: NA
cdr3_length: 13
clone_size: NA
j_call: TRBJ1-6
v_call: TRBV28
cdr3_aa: CASGFQGYSPLHF
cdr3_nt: TGTGCCAGCGGTTTTCAGGGATATTCACCCCTCCACTTT

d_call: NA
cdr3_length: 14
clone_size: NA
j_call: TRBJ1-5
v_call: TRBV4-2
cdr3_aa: CASSQARRNQPQHF
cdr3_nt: TGTGCCAGCAGCCAAGCTCGCAGAAATCAGCCCCAGCATTTT

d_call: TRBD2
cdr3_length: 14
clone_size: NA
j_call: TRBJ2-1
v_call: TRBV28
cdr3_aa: CASSLGGGYNEQFF
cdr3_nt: TGTGCCAGCAGTTTAGGGGGGGGGTACAATGAGCAGTTCTTC

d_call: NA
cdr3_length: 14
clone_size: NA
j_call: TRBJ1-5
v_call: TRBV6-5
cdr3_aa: CASSYSGGAQPQHF
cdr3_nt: TGTGCCAGCAGTTACTCGGGGGGGGCTCAGCCCCAGCATTTT

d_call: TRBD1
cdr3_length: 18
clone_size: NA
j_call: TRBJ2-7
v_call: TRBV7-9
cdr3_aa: CASSYAYKHGTGFDEQYF
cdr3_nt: TGTGCCAGCAGCTACGCTTATAAACACGGGACAGGGTTCGACGAGCAGTACTTC